A single sample gave rise to the 20 T cell receptor beta chains below, sequenced in a study of vaccination and CD4 T cells after COVID-19. Treatment in this sample: roughly 10-day PBMC culture with coronavirus spike peptide pools or control peptides (ViraFEST assay). What these receptors recognize is not known. Sequenced with the Oncomine TCR Beta short-read assay was DNA taken from cultured CD4+ T cells. One entry per CDR3 protein, called by TCRdb with MiXCR from the PCR reads. The repertoire has more than 4,000 distinct CDR3 sequences, 48% of them found once; the top ten carry approximately 19%. The material sequenced was CD4+ T cells from blood, cultured in vitro. These receptors all come from a human donor who had recovered from COVID-19.

The genes are TRBV1 and TRBJ1-4. TRBV1 counts as a pseudogene. This CDR3 is built from 14 residues. This CDR3 is CTSSQVRNNEKLFF. The CDR3 nucleotides are TGCACCAGCAGCCAAGTCAGAAATAATGAAAAACTGTTTTTT.

J is TRBJ1-5 and V is TRBV7-9, with 10 positions matching TRBD1. The germline V gene has CDR1 SEHNR and CDR2 FQNEAQ (reference sequence). The CDR3 sequence is 18 residues long. V was pared by 1 base and J by 3 bases, with 9 bases of the junction left unmatched. In DNA, the CDR3 is TGTGCCAGCAGCTTAGACCCCCGGGGACAGGGGACCAATCAGCCCCAGCATTTT. The encoded protein is CASSLDPRGQGTNQPQHF.

A few counts support this clonotype. V is TRBV7-2 and J is TRBJ1-1; no definite D call. V was shortened by 2 bases and J by 1 base, with 8 bases between the two germline ends. Germline V lookup: CDR1 SGHTA, CDR2 FQGNSA. This CDR3 has 14 residues. For the CDR3, the DNA is TGTGCCAGCAGCTTAACAGACCGGAACACTGAAGCTTTCTTT. As protein: CASSLTDRNTEAFF.

This clonotype has more than one count but fewer than ten. The chain employs TRBV19 and TRBJ2-1; 10 bases fit TRBD2. The CDR3 consists of 15 residues. V shed 5 bases, J shed 5 bases, and the junction held 6 bases outside the gene matches. Germline V gene lookup returns CDR1 LNHDA and CDR2 SQIVND (reference sequence). CDR3 bases: TGTGCCAGTAGTTATAGCGGGGGGTCCCACAATGAGCAGTTCTTC. This sequence encodes CASSYSGGSHNEQFF.

The rearrangement uses TRBV10-3 and TRBJ2-1, with 11 bases that match TRBD2. V lost 7 bases to trimming and J lost 7 bases; unmatched junction nucleotides: 6. The CDR3 spans 14 residues. Per germline, CDR1 ENHRY and CDR2 SYGVKD. This CDR3 reads CAITETSGINEQFF. The CDR3 nucleotides read TGTGCCATCACGGAGACTAGCGGGATAAATGAGCAGTTCTTC.

The V and J genes are TRBV7-2 and TRBJ2-2; possible D gene TRBD2, 6 bases. The germline V gene has CDR1 SGHTA and CDR2 FQGNSA. The V end lost 1 base, the J end lost 5 bases, and 11 bases lay between the germline ends. This CDR3 is 15 amino acids long. The CDR3 DNA is TGTGCCAGCAGCTTAGGGGCAGGAGGGACCGGGGAGCTGTTTTTT. Translated: CASSLGAGGTGELFF. Supplemented by reference TRBV7-2 and TRBJ2-2, the full variable domain reads GAGVSQSPSNKVTEKGKDVELRCDPISGHTALYWYRQSLGQGLEFLIYFQGNSAPDKSGLPSDRFSAERTGGSVSTLTIQRTQQEDSAVYLCASSLGAGGTGELFFGEGSRLTVL.

This rearrangement joins TRBV20-1 to TRBJ2-3; a possible D gene is TRBD1 (6 bases). Trimming removed 1 base from V and 2 bases from J, with 19 bases in between. From germline, CDR1 is DFQATT and CDR2 SNEGSKA (reference sequence). CDR3 size: 17 residues. The CDR3 region is CSARGLQGLPSTDTQYF. The CDR3 region has the DNA TGCAGTGCTAGAGGCTTACAGGGCCTACCCTCCACAGATACGCAGTATTTT.

This clonotype showed up just once. V gene TRBV6-1 combines with J gene TRBJ2-1; no definite D call. This CDR3 is built from 14 residues. Trimming cost V 4 bases and J 6 bases, with 13 bases left between them. CDR1 and CDR2 from the germline V gene are MNHNS and SASEGT. The CDR3, as DNA: TGTGCCAGCAGTGCCCTGAGATCGGGCAATGAGCAGTTCTTC. This codes for CASSALRSGNEQFF.

The chain employs TRBV5-1 and TRBJ2-3; D gene unclear. Germline V CDR1 and CDR2: SGHRS, YFSETQ. CDR3 size: 15 residues. With 4 bases removed from V and 0 bases from J, the gap between germline ends came to 12 bases. The CDR3 reads CASSTGGVSTDTQYF. Here the CDR3 DNA reads TGCGCCAGCAGCACCGGTGGGGTTAGCACAGATACGCAGTATTTT.

This clonotype appeared a few times. J is TRBJ2-5 and V is TRBV7-9; D is ambiguous. The CDR3 extends over 12 amino acids. Per germline, CDR1 SEHNR and CDR2 FQNEAQ (reference sequence). V was shortened by 2 bases and J by 4 bases, with 5 bases between the two germline ends. The DNA of the CDR3 is TGTGCCAGCAGCTTATGGGGAGAGACCCAGTACTTC. Encoded protein: CASSLWGETQYF.

This clonotype has just a few counts. V gene TRBV6-1 combines with J gene TRBJ1-2; D remains unclear. V shed 7 bases and J shed 4 bases, with 16 bases lying between them. Germline V gives CDR1 MNHNS, CDR2 SASEGT. The CDR3 sequence is 14 residues long. CDR3 loop: CASTITPPAYGYTF. The CDR3 DNA reads as TGTGCCAGCACTATCACCCCGCCAGCCTATGGCTACACCTTC.

This clonotype was found a few times. The rearrangement joins TRBV20-1 to TRBJ2-3, with D perhaps matching TRBD2 (6 bases). This CDR3 comprises 15 residues. CDR1 and CDR2 (germline): DFQATT, SNEGSKA (reference sequence). V was cut by 7 bases and J by 2 bases, with 19 bases left in between. The CDR3 region is CSGEDPRGPTDTQYF. The CDR3 DNA reads TGCAGTGGGGAGGACCCCCGGGGACCCACAGATACGCAGTATTTT.

The chain uses TRBV19 and TRBJ1-2; 9 positions agree with TRBD1. Germline V CDR1 and CDR2: LNHDA, SQIVND (reference sequence). The trim removed 8 bases at V and 9 bases at J, leaving 10 bases unmatched. The CDR3 contains 13 residues. In DNA, the CDR3 is TGTGCCAGTCGTCCGGGACAGGGAAGACGCTACACCTTC. This codes for CASRPGQGRRYTF.

This sequence joins TRBV20-1 and TRBJ2-7; the D call may be TRBD1 or TRBD2 (5 bases each). Germline-derived CDR1 and CDR2 are DFQATT and SNEGSKA (reference sequence). CDR3 length: 13 amino acids. The V end was cut by 5 bases, the J end by 3 bases, with 14 bases between. Here the CDR3 reads CSAEGTVNYEQYF. The CDR3 nucleotides read TGCAGTGCTGAAGGGACGGTGAACTACGAGCAGTACTTC.

This chain uses TRBV10-3 with TRBJ2-7, with D unclear. Germline-derived CDR1 and CDR2 are ENHRY and SYGVKD. V gave up 7 bases and J gave up 1 base, with 8 bases separating them. The CDR3 consists of 12 residues. CDR3 nucleotides: TGTGCCATCAAGGGCCAATCCTACGAGCAGTACTTC. Translation: CAIKGQSYEQYF.

This clonotype was counted a few times. The V gene is TRBV6-1, the J gene TRBJ2-7; D is tentatively TRBD1 or TRBD2 (5 bases each). Looked up from germline, CDR1 is MNHNS and CDR2 is SASEGT. This CDR3 spans 14 amino acids. Trimming stripped 1 base from V and 3 bases from J, with 10 bases between. The CDR3 protein is CASSEEGPSYEQYF. The CDR3 DNA is TGTGCCAGCAGTGAAGAGGGACCCAGCTACGAGCAGTACTTC.

In this sample, this clonotype turned up a few times. The V and J genes are TRBV7-6 and TRBJ2-2; 7 nucleotides match TRBD2. The CDR3 extends over 15 amino acids. Germline assignment: CDR1 SGHVS and CDR2 FNYEAQ. V lost 1 base to trimming and J lost 8 bases; unmatched junction nucleotides: 7. CDR3 in amino acids: CASSLGLAAKGELFF. CDR3 coding DNA: TGTGCCAGCAGCTTAGGACTAGCAGCGAAGGGGGAGCTGTTTTTT. Full variable domain (remainder filled in from reference TRBV7-6 and TRBJ2-2): GAGVSQSPRYKVTKRGQDVALRCDPISGHVSLYWYRQALGQGPEFLTYFNYEAQQDKSGLPNDRFSAERPEGSISTLTIQRTEQRDSAMYRCASSLGLAAKGELFFGEGSRLTVL.

The chain links TRBV10-3 to TRBJ1-2; D may be TRBD1 (6 bases). Trimming cost V 6 bases and J 4 bases, with 21 bases left between them. The CDR3 extends over 16 amino acids. CDR1 is ENHRY and CDR2 is SYGVKD in the germline V gene. Here the CDR3 DNA reads TGTGCCATCAGCACTCAGGGGACCGATGCCCCCTATGGCTACACCTTC. It is translated as CAISTQGTDAPYGYTF.

This rearrangement joins TRBV28 to TRBJ2-1, with D unclear. Germline-derived CDR1 and CDR2 are MDHEN and SYDVKM. Trimming took off 1 base at V and 6 bases at J, with 4 bases between the two ends. The CDR3 runs 12 residues. In DNA form, the CDR3 reads TGTGCCAGCAGTTTATCAGGCAATGAGCAGTTCTTC. Amino acid sequence: CASSLSGNEQFF.

The chain has TRBV20-1 and TRBJ2-7, with 7 positions matching TRBD1. Germline CDR1 reads DFQATT; CDR2 reads SNEGSKA (reference sequence). V shed 6 bases, J shed 6 bases, and the junction held 11 bases outside the gene matches. The CDR3 is 13 residues long. The CDR3 spells CSATSGTVLEQYF. The CDR3, as DNA: TGCAGTGCCACGTCCGGGACAGTGCTCGAGCAGTACTTC.